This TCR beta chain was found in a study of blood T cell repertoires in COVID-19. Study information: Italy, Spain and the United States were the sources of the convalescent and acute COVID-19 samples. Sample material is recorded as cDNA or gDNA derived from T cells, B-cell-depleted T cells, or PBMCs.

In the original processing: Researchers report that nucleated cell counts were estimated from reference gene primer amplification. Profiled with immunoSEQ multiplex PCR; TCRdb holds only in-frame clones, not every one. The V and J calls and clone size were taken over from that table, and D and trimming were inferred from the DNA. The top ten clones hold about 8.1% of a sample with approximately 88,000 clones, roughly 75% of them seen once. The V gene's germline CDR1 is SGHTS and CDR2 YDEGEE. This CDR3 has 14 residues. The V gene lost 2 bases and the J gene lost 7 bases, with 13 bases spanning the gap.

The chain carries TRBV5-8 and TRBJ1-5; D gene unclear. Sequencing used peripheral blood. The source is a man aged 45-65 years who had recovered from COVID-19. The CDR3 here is CASSFYFGEQPQHF. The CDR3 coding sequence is TGTGCCAGCAGCTTTTACTTCGGGGAGCAGCCCCAGCATTTT.